This TCR beta chain is drawn from a study of T cell clones after liver transplantation. Study background: TCRbeta sequencing after a pre-transplant mixed lymphocyte reaction identified graft-donor-reactive clones, later tracked in post-transplant blood. Findings of the study overall: In 5 of 8 subjects, circulating graft-donor-reactive CD4 TCRbeta sequences fell significantly after transplant.

Note on this clone: Its antigen is undetermined.

The repertoire was sequenced with immunoSEQ multiplex PCR; TCRdb's copy has only in-frame clones and lacks some. The sample records tens of thousands of clones, 80% being singletons. CDR3 length equals 13 residues. Trimming pared 10 bases from V and 7 bases from J, leaving 16 bases between. Germline CDR1 is MNHEY and CDR2 is SVGAGI. This TCR came from a human patient who received a liver transplant. Some T cells may trace back to the graft donor. The rearrangement uses TRBV6-5 and TRBJ1-4; possible D gene TRBD1, 6 bases. The specimen comprised CD4+ T cells from blood, sampled 12 months after liver transplant. CDR3 loop: CATMGTFGEKLFF. The CDR3 DNA reads TGTGCCACCATGGGGACATTCGGTGAAAAACTGTTTTTT.